This T cell receptor (beta chain) originates from a study of blood T cell repertoires in COVID-19. The CDR3 is 12 amino acids. Trimming at V came to 5 bases and at J to 10 bases, leaving 6 bases not matched to a gene. Germline CDR1 SGHTA, CDR2 FQGTGA. Original methodology: Amplification of reference gene primers provided the estimated nucleated cell counts. Clones were read by immunoSEQ multiplex PCR, and TCRdb kept only the in-frame ones, dropping some. The DNA was the basis for D and trimming; V, J and clone size are from that table. The table has 200,000 to 250,000 clones, 80% to 90% seen once. This chain links TRBV7-3 with TRBJ2-3, with TRBD1 matching over 7 bases. The clonotype was recovered from a middle-aged man with acute or convalescent COVID-19. Input material: peripheral blood. The DNA of the CDR3 is TGTGCCAGCAGCCCAATAGGGGGCTCGCAGTATTTT. Protein product: CASSPIGGSQYF.